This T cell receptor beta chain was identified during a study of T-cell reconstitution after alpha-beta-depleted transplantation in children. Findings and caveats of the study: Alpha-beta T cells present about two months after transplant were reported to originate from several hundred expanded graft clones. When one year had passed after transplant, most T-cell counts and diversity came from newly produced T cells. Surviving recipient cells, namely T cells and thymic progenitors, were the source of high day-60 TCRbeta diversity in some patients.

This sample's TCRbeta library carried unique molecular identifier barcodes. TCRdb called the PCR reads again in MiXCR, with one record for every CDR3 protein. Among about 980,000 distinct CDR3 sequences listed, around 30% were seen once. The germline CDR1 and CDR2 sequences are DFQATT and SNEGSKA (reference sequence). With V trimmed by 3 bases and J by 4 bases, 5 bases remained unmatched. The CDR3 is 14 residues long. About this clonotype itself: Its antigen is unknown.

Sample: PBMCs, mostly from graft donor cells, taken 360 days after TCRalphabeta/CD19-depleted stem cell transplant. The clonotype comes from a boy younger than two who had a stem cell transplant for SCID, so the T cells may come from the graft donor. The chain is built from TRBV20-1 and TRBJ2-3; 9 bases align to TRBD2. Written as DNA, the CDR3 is TGCAGTGCTAGCTCACTAGCGGGTGCAGATACGCAGTATTTT. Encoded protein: CSASSLAGADTQYF.